This entry lists 14 T cell receptor beta chains sequenced from one sample in a study of STAT3 mutations in large granular lymphocyte leukemia. The data were produced by immunoSEQ multiplex PCR, yet TCRdb's version contains in-frame clones alone and is incomplete. The data show approximately 10,000 clones, 76% seen once. These receptors lack a known antigen. Study-level results: At least one immunodominant TCR beta clonotype appeared in every T-cell large granular lymphocyte leukemia patient.

Sequencing was done on a sample of peripheral blood mononuclear cells. The receptors were gathered from a man in his sixties with T-cell large granular lymphocyte leukemia. Some clones in this sample may be carry-over from other donors' samples.

This rearrangement joins TRBV5-1 to TRBJ2-1, with 10 positions matching TRBD2. This CDR3 has 16 residues. The germline gives CDR1 SGHRS, CDR2 YFSETQ. With 2 bases clipped from V and 4 bases from J, the junction kept 6 bases outside the gene matches. CDR3 residues: CASSFGSGRSYNEQFF. The CDR3 nucleotides read TGCGCCAGCAGCTTTGGTAGCGGGAGGTCATACAATGAGCAGTTCTTC.

The rearrangement uses TRBV7-9 and TRBJ1-1; 7 bases line up with TRBD1. In germline, CDR1 is SEHNR, CDR2 FQNEAQ (reference sequence). The V gene end was trimmed by 5 bases and the J gene end by 4 bases; junction bases not matched to a gene: 7. There are 14 residues in the CDR3. CDR3 bases: TGTGCCAGCAGCAAGTCAGGGGGTATCACTGAAGCTTTCTTT. Amino acid sequence: CASSKSGGITEAFF.

The chain has TRBV5-6 and TRBJ2-7; TRBD2 matches at 10 bases. The CDR3 is made up of 16 amino acids. The V and J ends lost 0 bases and 5 bases, in that order; junction bases with no gene match: 8. Germline CDR1 reads SGHDT; CDR2 reads YYEEEE. CDR3 sequence: CASSLVLAGGIHEQYF. The CDR3 DNA is TGTGCCAGCAGCTTGGTCTTAGCGGGAGGAATCCACGAGCAGTACTTC.

This chain links TRBV7-8 with TRBJ1-2; D not certain. Per germline, CDR1 SGHVS and CDR2 FQNEAQ. The V and J ends lost 1 base and 6 bases respectively, with 9 bases between them. The CDR3 has 13 residues. The CDR3 DNA reads as TGTGCCAGCAGCTTAGTAGATCAGGATGGCTACACCTTC. Translation: CASSLVDQDGYTF. The full variable domain, completed using reference TRBV7-8 and TRBJ1-2, is GAGVSQSPRYKVAKRGQDVALRCDPISGHVSLFWYQQALGQGPEFLTYFQNEAQLDKSGLPSDRFFAERPEGSVSTLKIQRTQQEDSAVYLCASSLVDQDGYTFGSGTRLTVV.

The V and J genes are TRBV4-1 and TRBJ2-7; D gene ambiguous. V lost 7 bases to trimming and J lost 1 base, with 14 bases between them. The CDR3 contains 14 residues. The germline V gene encodes CDR1 MGHRA and CDR2 YSYEKL. CDR3 DNA sequence: TGCGCCAGCACCCCCGGCGCACCTTCCTACGAGCAGTACTTC. Its translation is CASTPGAPSYEQYF.

The rearrangement links TRBV15 to TRBJ2-1; D possibly corresponds to TRBD2 (6 bases). The CDR3 is made up of 15 amino acids. CDR1 LNHNV and CDR2 YYDKDF come from the germline V gene (reference sequence). The V end lost 5 bases, the J end lost 5 bases, and 16 bases lay between the germline ends. CDR3 DNA: TGTGCCACCAGCCTGGATGGGCGGGGTGACAATGAGCAGTTCTTC. Protein product: CATSLDGRGDNEQFF.

V gene TRBV4-3 combines with J gene TRBJ2-2; D is perhaps TRBD1 or TRBD2 (6 bases each). The CDR3 runs 16 residues. Trimming shortened V by 0 bases and J by 4 bases, and 12 bases separated the two germline ends. CDR1 is LGHNA and CDR2 is YSLEER in the germline V gene. The CDR3 loop is CASSQDPGAGTGELFF. CDR3 nucleotide sequence: TGCGCCAGCAGCCAAGACCCGGGGGCGGGCACCGGGGAGCTGTTTTTT.

The V call is TRBV19, the J call TRBJ2-3, with 11 bases aligning to TRBD1. Germline CDR1 and CDR2: LNHDA and SQIVND (reference sequence). V dropped 6 bases and J dropped 2; count of bases not matched to a gene: 4. The CDR3 has 15 amino acids. The CDR3 region has the DNA TGTGCCAGTAGACGGACAGGGGGCTTCACAGATACGCAGTATTTT. This codes for CASRRTGGFTDTQYF.

This clone was seen once. V gene TRBV5-4 combines with J gene TRBJ1-3; D perhaps matches TRBD1 (6 bases). V was clipped by 3 bases and J by 4 bases, with 17 bases between them. The CDR3 length is 16 residues. Looked up from germline, CDR1 is SGHNT and CDR2 is YYREEE (reference sequence). The CDR3 loop reads CASSSLEGGRGNTIYF. The CDR3 DNA sequence: TGTGCCAGCAGCTCTCTTGAGGGGGGCCGGGGAAACACCATATATTTT.

V and J are TRBV6-6 and TRBJ2-7, with TRBD1 matching 8 bases. J was trimmed by 4 bases and V by 5 bases; bases with no gene match: 10. The germline V gene encodes CDR1 MNHNY and CDR2 SVGAGI (reference sequence). The CDR3 extends over 15 amino acids. In DNA form, the CDR3 reads TGTGCCAGCAGTCTCTCCGACAGGGGATTATACGAGCAGTACTTC. This codes for CASSLSDRGLYEQYF.

The genes are TRBV20-1 and TRBJ1-1; D remains ambiguous. Germline V gene data show CDR1 as DFQATT and CDR2 as SNEGSKA (reference sequence). This CDR3 region has 8 residues. V was shortened by 6 bases and J by 8 bases, with 4 bases between the two germline ends. This chain's CDR3 is CSASEAFF. CDR3 in DNA: TGCAGTGCCTCAGAAGCTTTCTTT.

The V gene is TRBV5-1, the J gene TRBJ1-1; D possibly corresponds to TRBD1 (5 bases). The CDR3 runs 14 residues. CDR1 is SGHRS, CDR2 YFSETQ, per germline. Deletions cut 2 bases from V and 4 bases from J, with 12 bases between. CDR3 in amino acids: CASSFSGTFTEAFF. DNA of the CDR3: TGCGCCAGCAGCTTTTCCGGGACTTTCACTGAAGCTTTCTTT.

The J gene is TRBJ2-3, the V gene TRBV10-3; 10 bases line up with TRBD2. Germline CDR1 ENHRY, CDR2 SYGVKD. This CDR3 contains 15 residues. The V segment lost 5 bases and the J segment 2 bases; nucleotides outside the gene matches: 4. Here the CDR3 reads CAISSGLADTDTQYF. The CDR3 region has the DNA TGTGCCATCAGTTCAGGACTAGCGGACACAGATACGCAGTATTTT.

The chain links TRBV5-1 to TRBJ1-2; D ambiguous. This CDR3 contains 12 residues. V was cut by 4 bases and J by 7 bases, with 11 bases left in between. The germline CDR1 and CDR2 sequences are SGHRS and YFSETQ. The CDR3, as DNA: TGCGCCAGCAGCCCAAGTCTAGGTGGCTACACCTTC. This gives the protein CASSPSLGGYTF.